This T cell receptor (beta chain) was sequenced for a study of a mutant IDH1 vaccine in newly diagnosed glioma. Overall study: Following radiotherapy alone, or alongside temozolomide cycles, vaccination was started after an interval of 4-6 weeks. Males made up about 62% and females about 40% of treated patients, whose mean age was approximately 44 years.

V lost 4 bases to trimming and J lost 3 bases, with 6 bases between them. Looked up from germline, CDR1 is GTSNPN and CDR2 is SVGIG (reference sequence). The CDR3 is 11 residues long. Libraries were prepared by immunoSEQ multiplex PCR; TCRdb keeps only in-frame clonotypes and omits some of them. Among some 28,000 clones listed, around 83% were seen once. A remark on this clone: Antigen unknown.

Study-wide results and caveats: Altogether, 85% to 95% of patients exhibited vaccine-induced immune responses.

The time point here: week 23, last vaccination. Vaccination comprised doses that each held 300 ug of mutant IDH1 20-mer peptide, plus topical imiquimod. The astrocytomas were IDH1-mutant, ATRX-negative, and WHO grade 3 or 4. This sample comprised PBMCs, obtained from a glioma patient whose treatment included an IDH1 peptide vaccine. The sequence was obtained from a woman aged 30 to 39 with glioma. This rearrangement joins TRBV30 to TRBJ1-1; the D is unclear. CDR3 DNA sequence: TGTGCCTGGAACTCCTACACTGAAGCTTTCTTT. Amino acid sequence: CAWNSYTEAFF.